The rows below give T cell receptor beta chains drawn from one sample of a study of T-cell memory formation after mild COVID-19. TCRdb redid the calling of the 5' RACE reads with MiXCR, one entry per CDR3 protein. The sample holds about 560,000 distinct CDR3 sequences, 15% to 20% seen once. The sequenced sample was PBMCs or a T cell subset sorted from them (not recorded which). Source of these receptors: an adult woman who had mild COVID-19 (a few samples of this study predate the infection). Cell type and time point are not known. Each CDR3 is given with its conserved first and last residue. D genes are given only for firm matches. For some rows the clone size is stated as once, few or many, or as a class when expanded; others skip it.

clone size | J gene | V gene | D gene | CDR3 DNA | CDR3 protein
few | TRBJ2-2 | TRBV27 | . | TGTGCCAGCAGTCACACCTTCCTACGGATGAACACCGGGGAGCTGTTTTTT | CASSHTFLRMNTGELFF
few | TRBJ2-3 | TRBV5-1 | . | TGCGCCAGCAGCTTCGCCGCGGGGGCTCGGACAGATACGCAGTATTTT | CASSFAAGARTDTQYF
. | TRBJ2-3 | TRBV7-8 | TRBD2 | TGTGCCAGCAGCGGACTCAGCGGGAGGGTCATAGGCGCAGATACGCAGTATTTT | CASSGLSGRVIGADTQYF
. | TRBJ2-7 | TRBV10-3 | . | TGTGCCATCAGTGGGACTGACGCCTACGAGCAGTACTTC | CAISGTDAYEQYF
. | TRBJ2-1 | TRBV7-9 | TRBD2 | TGTGCCAGCACCAGAGCGGGGGCCAACAATGAGCAGTTCTTC | CASTRAGANNEQFF
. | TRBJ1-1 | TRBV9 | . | TGTGCCAGCAGCGTAGAAGGGATTTATAACACTGAAGCTTTCTTT | CASSVEGIYNTEAFF
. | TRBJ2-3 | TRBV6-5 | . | TGTGCCAGCAGTTACTCGGCGGGATTGACAGATACGCAGTATTTT | CASSYSAGLTDTQYF
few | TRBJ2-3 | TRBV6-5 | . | TGTGCCAGCGGTCTAGGCCACACAGATACGCAGTATTTT | CASGLGHTDTQYF
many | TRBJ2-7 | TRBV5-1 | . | TGCGCCAGCAGCTTGGTGGATAGGGTAAGCTACGAGCAGTACTTC | CASSLVDRVSYEQYF
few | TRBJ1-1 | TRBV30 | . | TGTGCCTGGAGTAGGAGTTCTACTGAAGCTTTCTTT | CAWSRSSTEAFF
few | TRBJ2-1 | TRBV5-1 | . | TGCGCCAGCAGCTTGGATGGACTTTCGGGCTACAATGAGCAGTTCTTC | CASSLDGLSGYNEQFF
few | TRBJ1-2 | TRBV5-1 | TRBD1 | TGCGCCAGCAGCAACGGACAGGGGGCTCCTAACTATGGCTACACCTTC | CASSNGQGAPNYGYTF
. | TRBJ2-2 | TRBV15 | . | TGTGCCACCAGCAGAGATTGGGCACCGAACACCGGGGAGCTGTTTTTT | CATSRDWAPNTGELFF
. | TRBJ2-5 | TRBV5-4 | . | TGTGCCAGCAGCCCTGGGGGGGGACAGAGGGAGACCCAGTACTTC | CASSPGGGQRETQYF
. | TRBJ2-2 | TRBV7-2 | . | TGTGCCAGCAGCTTAACACGGGAAAACACCGGGGAGCTGTTTTTT | CASSLTRENTGELFF
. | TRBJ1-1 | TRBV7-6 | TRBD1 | TGTGCCAGCAGCTTAGATGGACAGGGTCGGTACACTGAAGCTTTCTTT | CASSLDGQGRYTEAFF
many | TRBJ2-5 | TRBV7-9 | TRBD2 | TGTGCCAGCAGTCTCAGCGGGGGACAAGAGACCCAGTACTTC | CASSLSGGQETQYF
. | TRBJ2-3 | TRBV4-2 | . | TGTGCCAGCAGCCACTCTAGGAATATTGGGACAGATACGCAGTATTTT | CASSHSRNIGTDTQYF
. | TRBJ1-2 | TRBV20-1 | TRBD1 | TGCAGTGCTAAAAGGGACAGGGGCTATGGCTACACCTTC | CSAKRDRGYGYTF
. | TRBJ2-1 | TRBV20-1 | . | TGCAGTGCGTTTGACAGGTCGGGTTACAATGAGCAGTTCTTC | CSAFDRSGYNEQFF
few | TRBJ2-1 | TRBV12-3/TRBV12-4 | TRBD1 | TGTGCCAGCAGTCCGGGACAGGGTCTCATTGGGCAGTTCTTC | CASSPGQGLIGQFF
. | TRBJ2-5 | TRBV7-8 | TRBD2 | TGTGCCAGCAGCCAGAGTGGGACTAGCGGGGAGACCCAGTACTTC | CASSQSGTSGETQYF
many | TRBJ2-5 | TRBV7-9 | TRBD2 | TGTGCCAGCAGCTTAGGACTAGCGGCACATCAAGAGACCCAGTACTTC | CASSLGLAAHQETQYF
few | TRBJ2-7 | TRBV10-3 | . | TGTGCCTCCGGGCCTAGCTCCTACGAGCAGTACTTC | CASGPSSYEQYF
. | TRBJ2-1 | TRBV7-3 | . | TGTTCCAGCAGCCCCGACAATATCAATGAGCAGTTCTTC | CSSSPDNINEQFF
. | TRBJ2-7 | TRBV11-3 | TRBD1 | TGTGCCAGCAGCTTAGATCCAGGGACAGGTTCCTACGAGCAGTACTTC | CASSLDPGTGSYEQYF
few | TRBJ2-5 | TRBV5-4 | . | TGTGCCAGCAGCCACAAGGACTTGATCCAAGAGACCCAGTACTTC | CASSHKDLIQETQYF
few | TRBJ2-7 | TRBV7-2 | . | TGTGCCAGCAGCTTTGGGGCCCGTGGCGAGCAGTACTTC | CASSFGARGEQYF
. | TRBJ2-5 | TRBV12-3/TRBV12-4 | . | TGTGCCAGCATGTACAGGCCCGCTGGGACCCAGTACTTC | CASMYRPAGTQYF
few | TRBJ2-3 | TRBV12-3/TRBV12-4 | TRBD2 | TGTGCCAGCAGTAATAACCTAGCGGGGGTTAAGGTGGATACGCAGTATTTT | CASSNNLAGVKVDTQYF
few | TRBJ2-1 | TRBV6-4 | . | TGTGCCAGCAGTGACGGAAAGCGCCGCTCCTACAATGAGCAGTTCTTC | CASSDGKRRSYNEQFF
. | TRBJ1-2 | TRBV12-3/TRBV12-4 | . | TGTGCCAGCAGTTTGACGCTGTTAGCATACTATGGCTACATCTTC | CASSLTLLAYYGYIF
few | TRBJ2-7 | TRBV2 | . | TGTGCCAGCAGTGAATGGGGGGACAGAGACTACGAGCAGTACTTC | CASSEWGDRDYEQYF
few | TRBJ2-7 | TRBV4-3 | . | TGCGCCAGCAGCCAAGATTATTTGACTTTCCCGTCCTACGAGCAGTACTTC | CASSQDYLTFPSYEQYF
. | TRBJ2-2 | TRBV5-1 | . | TGCGCCAGCAGCTTGGGGCGGACAGTCAACACCGGGGAGCTGTTTTTT | CASSLGRTVNTGELFF
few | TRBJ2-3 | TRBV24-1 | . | TGTGCCACCAGGAGGGCCTTAACAGATACGCAGTATTTT | CATRRALTDTQYF
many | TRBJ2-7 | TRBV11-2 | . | TGTGCCAGCAGCTCCGGTCTCGCGGGTAGGAGCTACGAGCAGTACTTC | CASSSGLAGRSYEQYF
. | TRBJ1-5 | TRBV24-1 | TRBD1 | TGTGCCACCAGTGACGGACAGGGGGCTAATCAGCCCCAGCATTTT | CATSDGQGANQPQHF
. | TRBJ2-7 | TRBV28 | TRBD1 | TGTGCCAGCAGCCTCCGGACAGGGGGGCGCTCCTACGAGCAGTACTTC | CASSLRTGGRSYEQYF
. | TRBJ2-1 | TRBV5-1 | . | TGCGCCAGCAGCTGGCCGGGGAGCTCCTACAATGAGCAGTTCTTC | CASSWPGSSYNEQFF
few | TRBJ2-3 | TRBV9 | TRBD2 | TGTGCCAGCAGCGTAGGGTCTAGCGGGCTATTCACAGATACGCAGTATTTT | CASSVGSSGLFTDTQYF
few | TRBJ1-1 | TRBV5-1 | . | TGCGCCAGCAGCGCCCGGGACAAGAACACTGAAGCTTTCTTT | CASSARDKNTEAFF
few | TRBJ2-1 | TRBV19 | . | TGTGCCAGTAGTATCACGGGATTCTACAATGAGCAGTTCTTC | CASSITGFYNEQFF
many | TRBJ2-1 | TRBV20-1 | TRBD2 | TGCAGTGCAAGGGGACTAGCGGGAGTCAGGGGCTCCTACAATGAGCAGTTCTTC | CSARGLAGVRGSYNEQFF
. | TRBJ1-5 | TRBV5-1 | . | TGCGCCAGCAGCTTGGAAGGGTTCAATCAGCCCCAGCATTTT | CASSLEGFNQPQHF
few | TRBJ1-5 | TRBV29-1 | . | TGCAGCGTGGGAAGGGGACTAAATCAGCCCCAGCATTTT | CSVGRGLNQPQHF
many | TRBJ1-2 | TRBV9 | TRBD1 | TGTGCCAGCAGCGCGGGGACAGGCATAGATGGCTACACCTTC | CASSAGTGIDGYTF
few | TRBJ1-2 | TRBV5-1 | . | TGCGCCAGCAGCTTGATCGCCCCTAGTGGATTCAACTATGGCTACACCTTC | CASSLIAPSGFNYGYTF
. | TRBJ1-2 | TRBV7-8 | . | TGTGCCAGCAGCTTAGTGGTCAGGGATGGCTACACCTTC | CASSLVVRDGYTF